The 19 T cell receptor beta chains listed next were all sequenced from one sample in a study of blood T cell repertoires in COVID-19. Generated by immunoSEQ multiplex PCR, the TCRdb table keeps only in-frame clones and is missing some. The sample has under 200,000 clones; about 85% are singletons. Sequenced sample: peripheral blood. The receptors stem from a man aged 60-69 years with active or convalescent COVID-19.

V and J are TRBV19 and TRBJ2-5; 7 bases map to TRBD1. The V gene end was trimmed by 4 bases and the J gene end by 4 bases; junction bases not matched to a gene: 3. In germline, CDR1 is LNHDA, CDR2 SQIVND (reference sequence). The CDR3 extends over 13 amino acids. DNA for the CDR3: TGTGCCAGTAGTAGCCGGGACAGAGAGACCCAGTACTTC. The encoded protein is CASSSRDRETQYF.

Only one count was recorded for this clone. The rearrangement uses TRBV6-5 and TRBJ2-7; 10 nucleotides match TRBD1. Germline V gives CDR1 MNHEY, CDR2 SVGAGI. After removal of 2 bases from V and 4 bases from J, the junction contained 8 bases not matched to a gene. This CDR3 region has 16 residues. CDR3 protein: CASSYDGQGDLYEQYF. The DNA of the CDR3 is TGTGCCAGCAGTTACGACGGACAGGGGGACTTATACGAGCAGTACTTC.

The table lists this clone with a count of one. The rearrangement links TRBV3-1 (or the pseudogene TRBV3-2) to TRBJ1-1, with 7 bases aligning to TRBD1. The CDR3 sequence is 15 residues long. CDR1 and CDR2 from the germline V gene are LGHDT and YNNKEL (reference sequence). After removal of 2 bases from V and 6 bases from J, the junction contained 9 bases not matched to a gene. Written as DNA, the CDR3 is TGTGCCAGCAGCCAAAAACAGACAGGGACGGCTGAAGCTTTCTTT. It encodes CASSQKQTGTAEAFF.

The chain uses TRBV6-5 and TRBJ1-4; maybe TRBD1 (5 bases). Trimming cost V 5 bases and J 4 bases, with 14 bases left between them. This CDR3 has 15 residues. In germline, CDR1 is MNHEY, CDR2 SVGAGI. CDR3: CASSPSQGFNEKLFF. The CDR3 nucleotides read TGTGCCAGCAGTCCCAGCCAGGGTTTTAATGAAAAACTGTTTTTT.

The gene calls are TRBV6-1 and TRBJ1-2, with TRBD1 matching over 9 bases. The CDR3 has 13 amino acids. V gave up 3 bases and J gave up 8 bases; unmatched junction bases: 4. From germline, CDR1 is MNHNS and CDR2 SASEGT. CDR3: CASSDGTGRGYTF. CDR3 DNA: TGTGCCAGCAGTGATGGGACAGGGCGGGGCTACACCTTC.

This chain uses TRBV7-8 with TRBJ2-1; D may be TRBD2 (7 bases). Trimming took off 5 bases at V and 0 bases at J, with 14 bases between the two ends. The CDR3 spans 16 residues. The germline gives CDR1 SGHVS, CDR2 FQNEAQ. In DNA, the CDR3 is TGTGCCAGCAGCGCACAGGGAGGGGGCTCCTACAATGAGCAGTTCTTC. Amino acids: CASSAQGGGSYNEQFF.

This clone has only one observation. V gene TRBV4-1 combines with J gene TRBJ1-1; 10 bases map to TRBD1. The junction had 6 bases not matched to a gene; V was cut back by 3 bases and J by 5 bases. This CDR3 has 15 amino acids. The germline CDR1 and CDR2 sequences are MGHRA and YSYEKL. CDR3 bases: TGCGCCAGCAGCCATCCGGGACAGGGGAGGACTGAAGCTTTCTTT. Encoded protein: CASSHPGQGRTEAFF.

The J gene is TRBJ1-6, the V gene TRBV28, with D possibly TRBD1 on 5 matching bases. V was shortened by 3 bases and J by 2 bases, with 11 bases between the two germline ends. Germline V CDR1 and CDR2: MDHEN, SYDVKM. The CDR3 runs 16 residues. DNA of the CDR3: TGTGCCAGCAGTTTCCTCGACAGTGCCTATAATTCACCCCTCCACTTT. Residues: CASSFLDSAYNSPLHF.

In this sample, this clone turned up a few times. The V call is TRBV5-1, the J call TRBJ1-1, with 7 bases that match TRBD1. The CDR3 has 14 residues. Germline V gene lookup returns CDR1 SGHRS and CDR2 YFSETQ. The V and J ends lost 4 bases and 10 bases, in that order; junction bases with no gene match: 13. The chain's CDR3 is CASSQTTDRARAFF. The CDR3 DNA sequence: TGCGCCAGCAGCCAGACTACCGACAGGGCTCGAGCTTTCTTT.

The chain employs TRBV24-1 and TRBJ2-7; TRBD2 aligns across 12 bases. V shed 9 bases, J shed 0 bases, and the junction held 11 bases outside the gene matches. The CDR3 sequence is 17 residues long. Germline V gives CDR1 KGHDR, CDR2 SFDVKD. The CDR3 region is CATAPTSGGGSSYEQYF. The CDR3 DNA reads TGTGCCACCGCTCCGACTAGCGGGGGCGGTAGCTCCTACGAGCAGTACTTC.

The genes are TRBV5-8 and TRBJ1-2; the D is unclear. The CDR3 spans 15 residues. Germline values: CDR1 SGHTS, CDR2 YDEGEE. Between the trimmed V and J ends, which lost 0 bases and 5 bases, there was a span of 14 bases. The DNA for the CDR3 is TGTGCCAGCAGCTTGGCCCCTTCCCGGGGATATGGCTACACCTTC. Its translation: CASSLAPSRGYGYTF.

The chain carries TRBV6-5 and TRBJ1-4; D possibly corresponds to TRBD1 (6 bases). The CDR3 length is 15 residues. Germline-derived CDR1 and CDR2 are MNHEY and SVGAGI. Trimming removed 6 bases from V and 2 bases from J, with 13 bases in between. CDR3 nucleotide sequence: TGTGCCAGCAGGTTCACAGGGAGCACTAATGAAAAACTGTTTTTT. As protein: CASRFTGSTNEKLFF.

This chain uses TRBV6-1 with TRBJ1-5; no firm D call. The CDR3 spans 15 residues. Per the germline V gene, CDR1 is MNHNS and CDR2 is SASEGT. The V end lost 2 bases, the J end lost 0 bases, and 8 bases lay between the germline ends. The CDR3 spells CASSERTISNQPQHF. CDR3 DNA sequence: TGTGCCAGCAGTGAACGAACAATTAGCAATCAGCCCCAGCATTTT.

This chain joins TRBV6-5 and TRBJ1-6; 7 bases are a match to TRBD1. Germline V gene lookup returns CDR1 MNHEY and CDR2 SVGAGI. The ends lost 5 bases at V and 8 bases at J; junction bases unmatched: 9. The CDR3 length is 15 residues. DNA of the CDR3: TGTGCCAGCAGTATGGGGAAGGGGGCGCATTCACCCCTCCACTTT. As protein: CASSMGKGAHSPLHF.

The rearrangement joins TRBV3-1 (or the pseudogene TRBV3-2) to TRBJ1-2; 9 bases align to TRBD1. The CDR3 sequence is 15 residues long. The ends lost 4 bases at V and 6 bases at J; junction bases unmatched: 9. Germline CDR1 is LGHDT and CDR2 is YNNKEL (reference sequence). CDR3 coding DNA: TGTGCCAGCAGCCGAACCCCGGGACAGGGAAATGGCTACACCTTC. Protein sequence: CASSRTPGQGNGYTF.

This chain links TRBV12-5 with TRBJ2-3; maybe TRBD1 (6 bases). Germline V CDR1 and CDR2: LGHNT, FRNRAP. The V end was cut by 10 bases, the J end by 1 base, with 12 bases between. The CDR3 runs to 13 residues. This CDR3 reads CATRTEGTDTQYF. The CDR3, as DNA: TGTGCTACCCGGACAGAAGGCACAGATACGCAGTATTTT.

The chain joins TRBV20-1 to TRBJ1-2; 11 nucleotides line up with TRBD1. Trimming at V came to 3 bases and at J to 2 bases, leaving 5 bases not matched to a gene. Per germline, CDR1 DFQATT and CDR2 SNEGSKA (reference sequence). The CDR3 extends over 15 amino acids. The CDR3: CSASRTGGGNYGYTF. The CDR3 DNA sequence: TGCAGTGCTAGTAGGACAGGGGGCGGGAACTATGGCTACACCTTC.

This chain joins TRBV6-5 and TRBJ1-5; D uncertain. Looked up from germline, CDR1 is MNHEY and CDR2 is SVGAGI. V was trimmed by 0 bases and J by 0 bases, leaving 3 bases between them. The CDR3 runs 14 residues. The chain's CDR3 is CASSYSNSNQPQHF. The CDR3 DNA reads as TGTGCCAGCAGTTACTCTAATAGCAATCAGCCCCAGCATTTT.

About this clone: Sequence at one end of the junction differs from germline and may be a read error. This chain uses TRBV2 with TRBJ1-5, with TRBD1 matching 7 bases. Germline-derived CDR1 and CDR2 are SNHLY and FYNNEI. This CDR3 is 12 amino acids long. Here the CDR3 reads CASREGRGIQHF. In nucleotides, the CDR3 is TGTGCCAGCAGGGAAGGCAGGGGGATTCAGCATTTT. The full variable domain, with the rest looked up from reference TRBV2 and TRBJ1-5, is EPEVTQTPSHQVTQMGQEVILRCVPISNHLYFYWYRQILGQKVEFLVSFYNNEISEKSEIFDDQFSVERPDGSNFTLKIRSTKLEDSAMYFCASREGRGIQHFGDGTRLSIL.